This entry lists 8 T cell receptor beta chains sequenced from one sample in a study of memory CD4+ T cells and cytomegalovirus serostatus. Single viable CD3+CD4+CD8-CD45RO+ cells were sorted as the memory CD4+ T cells. Repertoires were generated with immunoSEQ multiplex PCR, while TCRdb's copy carries only in-frame clones and drops some. The sample lists about 52,000 clones; 65% to 80% were seen once. The sequencing sample was made of memory CD4+ T cells from blood. These receptors originate from an adult in good health and CMV-seropositive.

The rearrangement links TRBV6-1 to TRBJ1-5; D remains unclear. CDR3 length: 15 amino acids. From germline, CDR1 is MNHNS and CDR2 SASEGT. V was pared by 2 bases and J by 0 bases, with 8 bases between. The CDR3 nucleotides read TGTGCCAGCAGTGAACCGTCAAATAGCAATCAGCCCCAGCATTTT. Its translation: CASSEPSNSNQPQHF.

The chain combines TRBV6-5 with TRBJ1-1; D ambiguous. Germline CDR1 is MNHEY and CDR2 is SVGAGI. V was pared by 7 bases and J by 1 base, with 7 bases between. The CDR3 is 12 residues long. CDR3 bases: TGTGCCAGCAATAGAGCGAACACTGAAGCTTTCTTT. Its protein product is CASNRANTEAFF.

CDR3 sequence: CASRQSGTYQPQHF. In DNA form, the CDR3 reads TGTGCCAGCAGGCAATCCGGGACGTATCAGCCCCAGCATTTT. The chain has TRBV28 and TRBJ1-5, with D perhaps matching TRBD1 (5 bases). Per the germline V gene, CDR1 is MDHEN and CDR2 is SYDVKM. The length of the CDR3 is 14 residues. V lost 6 bases and J lost 5, with 14 bases in between.

The chain combines TRBV4-3 with TRBJ2-3, with 7 bases that match TRBD1. Germline V gene data show CDR1 as LGHNA and CDR2 as YSLEER. This CDR3 region has 15 residues. The V segment lost 0 bases and the J segment 4 bases; nucleotides outside the gene matches: 4. The CDR3 protein is CASSQDPQGADTQYF. For the CDR3, the DNA is TGCGCCAGCAGCCAAGATCCCCAGGGGGCAGATACGCAGTATTTT.

CDR3 sequence: CAISVEANEKLFF. Written as DNA, the CDR3 is TGTGCCATCAGTGTAGAAGCTAATGAAAAACTGTTTTTT. The chain combines TRBV10-3 with TRBJ1-4; D unclear. The germline V gene has CDR1 ENHRY and CDR2 SYGVKD. The CDR3 sequence is 13 residues long. The V end lost 4 bases, the J end lost 3 bases, and 6 bases lay between the germline ends.

CDR3 sequence (DNA): TGTGCCAGCAGCTTGTGGGGGACAGGGTCATCCTACGAGCAGTACTTC. Its protein product is CASSLWGTGSSYEQYF. V gene TRBV5-5 combines with J gene TRBJ2-7; 9 bases are shared with TRBD1. J lost 1 base, V lost 1 base, and 6 bases had no gene match. CDR3 length: 16 amino acids. The germline CDR1 and CDR2 sequences are SGHKS and YYEKEE (reference sequence). The complete variable domain, with remaining parts taken from reference TRBV5-5 and TRBJ2-7, reads DAGVTQSPTHLIKTRGQQVTLRCSPISGHKSVSWYQQVLGQGPQFIFQYYEKEERGRGNFPDRFSARQFPNYSSELNVNALLLGDSALYLCASSLWGTGSSYEQYFGPGTRLTVT.

This clone was counted only a few times. CDR3 loop: CASSFEGTGSYEQYF. The CDR3 DNA follows: TGTGCCAGCAGCTTTGAGGGGACGGGGTCCTACGAGCAGTACTTC. The V call is TRBV7-2, the J call TRBJ2-7; TRBD1 or TRBD2 may be the D gene (5 bases each). The CDR3 sequence is 15 residues long. V was shortened by 3 bases and J by 1 base, with 13 bases between the two germline ends. CDR1 SGHTA and CDR2 FQGNSA come from the germline V gene. Full variable domain (remainder filled in from reference TRBV7-2 and TRBJ2-7): GAGVSQSPSNKVTEKGKDVELRCDPISGHTALYWYRQSLGQGLEFLIYFQGNSAPDKSGLPSDRFSAERTGGSVSTLTIQRTQQEDSAVYLCASSFEGTGSYEQYFGPGTRLTVT.

The rearrangement uses TRBV10-3 and TRBJ1-4, with D unclear. The CDR3 spans 12 residues. V lost 6 bases and J lost 4, with 6 bases in between. From germline, CDR1 is ENHRY and CDR2 SYGVKD. This CDR3 reads CAIRDRNEKLFF. In DNA form, the CDR3 reads TGTGCCATCAGGGACCGTAATGAAAAACTGTTTTTT.